A single sample gave rise to the 21 T cell receptor beta chains below, sequenced in a study of Tregs in tolerant kidney transplant recipients. Sequenced by immunoSEQ multiplex PCR; TCRdb stores in-frame clones only, minus some. The table shows about 100,000 clones, with 90% occurring only once. Sequences were derived from CD4+ T cells from blood, sampled before the transplant. The source is a human donor who received a combined kidney and bone marrow transplant.

The chain uses TRBV27 and TRBJ2-2, with D maybe TRBD2 (5 bases). CDR1 is MNHEY and CDR2 is SMNVEV in the germline V gene (reference sequence). The CDR3 runs 13 residues. V lost 5 bases, J lost 2 bases, and 6 bases lay in between. CDR3 DNA sequence: TGTGCCAGCAGTACTAGAAACACCGGGGAGCTGTTTTTT. Translated, it gives CASSTRNTGELFF.

In its sample, this clone was seen a few times. This chain joins TRBV4-1 and TRBJ1-2; D gene uncertain. The CDR3 loop spans 13 amino acids. V was pared by 0 bases and J by 8 bases, with 10 bases between. CDR1 MGHRA and CDR2 YSYEKL come from the germline V gene. Written as DNA, the CDR3 is TGCGCCAGCAGCCAAGACCTCAGGAACGGCTACACCTTC. Its protein product is CASSQDLRNGYTF.

The V and J genes are TRBV5-1 and TRBJ2-7; TRBD2 matches at 7 bases. Germline CDR1 reads SGHRS; CDR2 reads YFSETQ. CDR3 length: 13 residues. V shed 0 bases, J shed 6 bases, and the junction held 3 bases outside the gene matches. CDR3 amino acids: CASSLVGGVEQYF. Here the CDR3 DNA reads TGCGCCAGCAGCTTGGTTGGGGGGGTCGAGCAGTACTTC.

V usage is TRBV11-2 and J usage is TRBJ1-2; a possible D gene is TRBD1 (5 bases). Trimming took 1 base from V and 5 from J, leaving 14 bases between them. This CDR3 is 15 amino acids long. The germline gives CDR1 SGHAT, CDR2 FQNNGV. CDR3 sequence reads: CASSLGQGMEYGYTF. In DNA form, the CDR3 reads TGTGCCAGCAGCTTAGGCCAGGGTATGGAGTATGGCTACACCTTC.

This sequence joins TRBV5-5 and TRBJ2-7, with TRBD2 as a possible D gene (5 bases). Trimming left V 0 bases short and J 4 bases short, with 14 bases between. Germline V CDR1 and CDR2: SGHKS, YYEKEE (reference sequence). This CDR3 contains 15 residues. The CDR3 nucleotides read TGTGCCAGCAGCTTGGAAGTAGGACTGGGGTACGAGCAGTACTTC. Protein sequence: CASSLEVGLGYEQYF.

The chain recombines TRBV5-1 with TRBJ1-4; maybe TRBD1 (6 bases). Germline CDR1 reads SGHRS; CDR2 reads YFSETQ. This CDR3 has 16 amino acids. The V end lost 6 bases, the J end lost 2 bases, and 17 bases lay between the germline ends. The CDR3 DNA reads TGCGCCAGCACCACACAGGGAGCCGCCACTAATGAAAAACTGTTTTTT. This translates into CASTTQGAATNEKLFF.

Comments on this clone: Additional DNA sequences in this sample encode the identical CDR3. The chain has TRBV7-6 and TRBJ2-3; the D gene is possibly TRBD2 (5 bases). The CDR3 contains 14 residues. Germline V gives CDR1 SGHVS, CDR2 FNYEAQ. V lost 5 bases and J 6 bases, leaving 15 bases between the germline ends. The chain's CDR3 is CASSPRTGGDTQYF. CDR3 in DNA: TGTGCCAGCAGCCCGCGGACTGGCGGTGATACGCAGTATTTT.

This chain uses TRBV5-6 with TRBJ1-2; D is possibly TRBD1 (6 bases). Germline V CDR1 and CDR2: SGHDT, YYEEEE. The CDR3 has 14 residues. Trimming removed 4 bases from V and 2 bases from J, with 12 bases in between. In DNA form, the CDR3 reads TGTGCCAGCAGCCGGGACATCGAAAACTATGGCTACACCTTC. Encoded protein: CASSRDIENYGYTF.

V gene TRBV29-1 combines with J gene TRBJ1-4; 9 nucleotides agree with TRBD1. The CDR3 has 13 residues. Germline V gives CDR1 SQVTM, CDR2 ANQGSEA. After removal of 5 bases from V and 5 bases from J, the junction contained 3 bases not matched to a gene. The CDR3 reads CSVPGQGNEKLFF. CDR3 in DNA: TGCAGCGTTCCAGGACAGGGGAATGAAAAACTGTTTTTT.

The chain recombines TRBV9 with TRBJ2-7; 11 nucleotides agree with TRBD1. The CDR3 covers 16 residues. CDR1 is SGDLS and CDR2 is YYNGEE in the germline V gene. The V segment lost 2 bases and the J segment 0 bases; nucleotides outside the gene matches: 4. DNA for the CDR3: TGTGCCAGCAGCGTCGGGACAGGGGGTTCCTCCTACGAGCAGTACTTC. This gives the protein CASSVGTGGSSYEQYF.

In nucleotides, the CDR3 is TGTGCCAGCAGCTTGGCGTTACAGGGTCAAGAGACCCAGTACTTC. Its protein product is CASSLALQGQETQYF. The chain employs TRBV5-4 and TRBJ2-5; maybe TRBD1 (6 bases). This CDR3 has 15 residues. Looked up from germline, CDR1 is SGHNT and CDR2 is YYREEE (reference sequence). The V and J ends lost 0 bases and 2 bases respectively, with 11 bases between them.

The chain is built from TRBV11-3 and TRBJ2-3; tentatively, D is TRBD1 (5 bases). The CDR3 length is 15 residues. Trimming left V 0 bases short and J 3 bases short, with 10 bases between. CDR1 is SGHNT, CDR2 YENEEA, per germline. The CDR3 sequence: CASSLEGRATDTQYF. CDR3 coding DNA: TGTGCCAGCAGCTTAGAAGGCAGGGCTACAGATACGCAGTATTTT.

This chain uses TRBV10-2 with TRBJ1-1; perhaps TRBD1 as D (5 bases). From germline, CDR1 is WSHSY and CDR2 SAAADI. The CDR3 has 15 residues. The V and J ends lost 5 bases and 0 bases respectively, with 13 bases between them. CDR3 DNA: TGCGCCAGCAGTTGGCCAGGGTCCATGAACACTGAAGCTTTCTTT. Translating it yields CASSWPGSMNTEAFF.

V gene TRBV19 combines with J gene TRBJ1-5; the D gene is possibly TRBD1 (5 bases). Germline CDR1 reads LNHDA; CDR2 reads SQIVND (reference sequence). V lost 4 bases, J lost 4 bases, and 11 bases lay in between. This CDR3 has 14 amino acids. The CDR3 loop reads CASSTATGNQPQHF. In nucleotides, the CDR3 is TGTGCCAGTAGTACCGCCACAGGAAATCAGCCCCAGCATTTT. The entire variable domain, with the rest obtained from reference TRBV19 and TRBJ1-5, is as follows: DGGITQSPKYLFRKEGQNVTLSCEQNLNHDAMYWYRQDPGQGLRLIYYSQIVNDFQKGDIAEGYSVSREKKESFPLTVTSAQKNPTAFYLCASSTATGNQPQHFGDGTRLSIL.

The chain combines TRBV9 with TRBJ2-7; 8 bases align to TRBD2. With 0 bases clipped from V and 2 bases from J, the junction kept 4 bases outside the gene matches. The CDR3 spans 15 residues. CDR1 and CDR2 from the germline V gene are SGDLS and YYNGEE. The CDR3 loop is CASSVGIAGTYEQYF. The DNA for the CDR3 is TGTGCCAGCAGCGTAGGGATAGCGGGGACCTACGAGCAGTACTTC.

This clone turned up a few times. J is TRBJ2-1 and V is TRBV19; possibly TRBD2 for D (6 bases). The CDR3 length is 15 residues. V was clipped by 6 bases and J by 4 bases, with 16 bases between them. Germline assignment: CDR1 LNHDA and CDR2 SQIVND (reference sequence). The CDR3 loop reads CASSMSGTAYNEQFF. As DNA, the CDR3 is TGTGCCAGTAGCATGAGTGGGACTGCTTACAATGAGCAGTTCTTC.

This clone was detected a few times. The genes are TRBV28 and TRBJ1-2; 7 bases fit TRBD1. The CDR3 covers 14 residues. The ends lost 2 bases at V and 8 bases at J; junction bases unmatched: 8. CDR1 is MDHEN and CDR2 is SYDVKM in the germline V gene. CDR3 nucleotide sequence: TGTGCCAGCAGTTTAGGCTGGGACAGAGGAGGCTACACCTTC. As protein: CASSLGWDRGGYTF.

The chain links TRBV11-3 to TRBJ2-3, with D tentatively TRBD2 (5 bases). Per the germline V gene, CDR1 is SGHNT and CDR2 is YENEEA. The CDR3 length is 13 residues. The germline V and J ends were trimmed by 1 base and 5 bases, with 7 bases remaining between them. The CDR3 DNA reads TGTGCCAGCAGCTTAGCCGAGGGAGATACGCAGTATTTT. This codes for CASSLAEGDTQYF.

The chain recombines TRBV28 with TRBJ1-3, with a weak D call TRBD1 (5 bases). V lost 5 bases and J 6 bases, leaving 14 bases between the germline ends. CDR3 length: 14 residues. Germline values: CDR1 MDHEN, CDR2 SYDVKM. CDR3: CASSPPGQLNTIYF. In DNA form, the CDR3 reads TGTGCCAGCAGTCCGCCCGGACAATTAAACACCATATATTTT.

This clone was found once. Here the CDR3 DNA reads TGTGCCAGCAGCTTAGACGGCCGGGGCACTGAAGCTTTCTTT. Protein sequence: CASSLDGRGTEAFF. This chain joins TRBV11-3 and TRBJ1-1; D remains ambiguous. V was cut by 0 bases and J by 4 bases, with 9 bases left in between. CDR1 is SGHNT, CDR2 YENEEA, per germline. The CDR3 sequence is 14 residues long. The full variable domain, rest sourced from reference TRBV11-3 and TRBJ1-1, is EAGVVQSPRYKIIEKKQPVAFWCNPISGHNTLYWYLQNLGQGPELLIRYENEEAVDDSQLPKDRFSAERLKGVDSTLKIQPAELGDSAVYLCASSLDGRGTEAFFGQGTRLTVV.

The chain is built from TRBV30 and TRBJ2-1; D is unresolved. Deletions cut 0 bases from V and 3 bases from J, with 3 bases between. Germline loops: CDR1 GTSNPN, CDR2 SVGIG (reference sequence). This CDR3 region has 12 residues. The CDR3 is CAWSVNYNEQFF. CDR3 in DNA: TGTGCCTGGAGTGTTAACTACAATGAGCAGTTCTTC.